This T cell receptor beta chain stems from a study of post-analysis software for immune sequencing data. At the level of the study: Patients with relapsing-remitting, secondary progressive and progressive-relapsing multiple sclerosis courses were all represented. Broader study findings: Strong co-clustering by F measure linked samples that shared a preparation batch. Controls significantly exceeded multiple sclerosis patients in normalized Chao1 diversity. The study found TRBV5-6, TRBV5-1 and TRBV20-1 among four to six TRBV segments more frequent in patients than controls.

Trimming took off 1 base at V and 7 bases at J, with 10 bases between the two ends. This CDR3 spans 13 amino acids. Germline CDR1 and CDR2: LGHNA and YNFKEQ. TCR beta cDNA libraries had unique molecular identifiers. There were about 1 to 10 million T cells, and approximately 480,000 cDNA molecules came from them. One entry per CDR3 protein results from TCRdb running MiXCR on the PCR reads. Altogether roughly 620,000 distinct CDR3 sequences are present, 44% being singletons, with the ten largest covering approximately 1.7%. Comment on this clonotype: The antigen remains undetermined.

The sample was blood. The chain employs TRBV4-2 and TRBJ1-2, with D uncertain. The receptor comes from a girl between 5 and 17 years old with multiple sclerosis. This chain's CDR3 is CASSQGRNGGYTF. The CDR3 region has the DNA TGTGCCAGCAGCCAAGGGCGGAATGGTGGCTACACCTTC.